This paragraph reports one TCR beta chain. The target antigen is unknown. The sample belongs to a study of identifying expanded T cells in peripheral blood. Study-level findings and limits: Technical replicates showed about 1.1 changed clones; around two weeks roughly 16; four weeks 19. Clone count variance between approximately 2-week samples rose with total template count.

The CDR3 contains 15 residues. Germline loops: CDR1 SGHNT, CDR2 YENEEA. V was pared by 1 base and J by 7 bases, with 17 bases between. Profiling relied on immunoSEQ multiplex PCR, and the TCRdb table lists in-frame clones only, not all of them. The repertoire holds 75,000 to 90,000 clones, with roughly 90% as singletons. No infections or other immune events were documented during collection. The chain combines TRBV11-3 with TRBJ2-7; the D gene could be TRBD1 or TRBD2 (5 bases each). The sequence was obtained from a person aged 18 to 69 in good health. Sequencing used blood. The CDR3 here is CASSLGRDFEGEQYF. CDR3 coding DNA: TGTGCCAGCAGCTTAGGTCGCGATTTCGAGGGGGAGCAGTACTTC.